This entry lists 14 T cell receptor beta chains sequenced from one sample in a study of T cell repertoires in cytomegalovirus infection. No cognate antigen is known for these TCRs. TCRdb ran MiXCR on the reads and lists one entry per CDR3 protein. This table has about 470,000 distinct CDR3 sequences, under 45% appearing once. Sample: cultured PBMCs, taken from culture after CMV antigen stimulation. The source of these receptors is a human donor in good health (CMV status not recorded). Some clones in this sample may be carry-over from other donors' samples.

Turning to this clonotype: This may be a read error: a much more frequent sequence differs by one nucleotide. V usage is TRBV7-2 and J usage is TRBJ2-3, with 7 bases matching TRBD2. CDR3 length equals 16 residues. The germline gives CDR1 SGHTA, CDR2 FQGNSA. The CDR3 loop is CASSVVGGGYTDMQYF. The CDR3 region has the DNA TGTGCCAGCAGCGTAGTGGGGGGGGGGTACACAGATATGCAGTATTTT.

J is TRBJ2-2 and V is TRBV24-1; D call uncertain. The CDR3 has 13 amino acids. Germline loops: CDR1 KGHDR, CDR2 SFDVKD. V lost 5 bases and J 4 bases, leaving 7 bases between the germline ends. Written as DNA, the CDR3 is TGTGCCACCAGTGGGGGATCCACCGGGGAGCTGTTTTTT. This gives the protein CATSGGSTGELFF.

The gene calls are TRBV18 and TRBJ2-1, with 11 bases aligning to TRBD2. CDR1 KGHSH and CDR2 LQKENI come from the germline V gene. The CDR3 sequence is 15 residues long. J was trimmed by 6 bases and V by 4 bases; bases with no gene match: 5. CDR3 residues: CASSLPGLAVNEQFF. Here the CDR3 DNA reads TGTGCCAGCTCACTCCCGGGACTAGCGGTCAATGAGCAGTTCTTC. The complete variable domain, with remaining parts taken from reference TRBV18 and TRBJ2-1, reads NAGVMQNPRHLVRRRGQEARLRCSPMKGHSHVYWYRQLPEEGLKFMVYLQKENIIDESGMPKERFSAEFPKEGPSILRIQQVVRGDSAAYFCASSLPGLAVNEQFFGPGTRLTVL.

The V and J genes are TRBV7-2 and TRBJ2-7, with 7 bases that match TRBD1. In germline, CDR1 is SGHTA, CDR2 FQGNSA. The CDR3 runs 12 residues. With 5 bases clipped from V and 7 bases from J, the junction kept 5 bases outside the gene matches. DNA for the CDR3: TGTGCCAGCAGCCCCCCGGACAGGGAGCAGTACTTC. Amino acid sequence: CASSPPDREQYF.

The chain links TRBV19 to TRBJ2-7; tentative D call: TRBD1 (6 bases). Germline assignment: CDR1 LNHDA and CDR2 SQIVND (reference sequence). The CDR3 totals 13 residues. The V end was cut by 5 bases, the J end by 3 bases, with 11 bases between. The CDR3 reads CASSPDRNYEQYF. In nucleotides, the CDR3 is TGTGCCAGTAGTCCTGACAGGAACTACGAGCAGTACTTC.

This clonotype was seen only a few times. The V gene is TRBV7-2, the J gene TRBJ2-7, with TRBD2 matching over 7 bases. The CDR3 is 15 residues long. From germline, CDR1 is SGHTA and CDR2 FQGNSA. V shed 5 bases and J 1 base; nucleotides not matched to a gene: 8. The CDR3 sequence is CASSLFVGGSYEQYF. DNA of the CDR3: TGTGCCAGCAGCCTCTTTGTGGGGGGGTCCTACGAGCAGTACTTC.

This clonotype was seen more than once but under ten times. The J gene is TRBJ2-1, the V gene TRBV7-9; 10 bases line up with TRBD2. Germline V gives CDR1 SEHNR, CDR2 FQNEAQ (reference sequence). The CDR3 runs 16 residues. V lost 5 bases, J lost 0 bases, and 4 bases stayed unmatched. In DNA form, the CDR3 reads TGTGCCAGCAGCCCTACTAGCGGGGACTCCTACAATGAGCAGTTCTTC. The encoded protein is CASSPTSGDSYNEQFF.

This clonotype was observed a few times. J is TRBJ2-2 and V is TRBV7-9; D may correspond to TRBD1 or TRBD2 (6 bases each). V lost 10 bases and J 4 bases, leaving 22 bases between the germline ends. This CDR3 is built from 16 residues. Per the germline V gene, CDR1 is SEHNR and CDR2 is FQNEAQ (reference sequence). The CDR3 bases are TGTGCCATGCGTCAGGGGTCGACCGGGGGCACCGGGGAGCTGTTTTTT. Protein: CAMRQGSTGGTGELFF.

The chain employs TRBV6-2 or TRBV6-3 and TRBJ2-7; D remains ambiguous. CDR3 length: 16 residues. V gave up 0 bases and J gave up 3 bases, with 15 bases separating them. From germline, CDR1 is MNHEY and CDR2 SVGEGT. The CDR3 is CASSYSISRLDYEQYF. CDR3 sequence (DNA): TGTGCCAGCAGTTACTCGATCTCTAGACTCGACTACGAGCAGTACTTC.

The genes are TRBV2 and TRBJ1-4; D call uncertain. Germline CDR1 reads SNHLY; CDR2 reads FYNNEI. The CDR3 spans 13 residues. The ends were cut back, 8 bases at V and 2 bases at J, with 9 bases in the middle. The CDR3: CASGRETNEKLFF. The CDR3 nucleotides read TGTGCCAGCGGCCGGGAGACTAATGAAAAACTGTTTTTT. The whole variable domain, filled in from reference TRBV2 and TRBJ1-4, reads EPEVTQTPSHQVTQMGQEVILRCVPISNHLYFYWYRQILGQKVEFLVSFYNNEISEKSEIFDDQFSVERPDGSNFTLKIRSTKLEDSAMYFCASGRETNEKLFFGSGTQLSVL.

As DNA, the CDR3 is TGCAGTGCTAGAGATCAGTTCGGGACAGGGGCCCACGAGCAGTACTTC. Its translation is CSARDQFGTGAHEQYF. V and J are TRBV20-1 and TRBJ2-7, with 10 bases identical to TRBD1. The trim removed 0 bases at V and 5 bases at J, leaving 10 bases unmatched. The CDR3 extends over 16 amino acids. In germline, CDR1 is DFQATT, CDR2 SNEGSKA (reference sequence).

This clonotype was seen more than once but under ten times. V is TRBV11-2 and J is TRBJ2-3; the D gene is possibly TRBD2 (5 bases). This CDR3 has 19 amino acids. Per germline, CDR1 SGHAT and CDR2 FQNNGV. Trimming stripped 1 base from V and 5 bases from J, with 25 bases between. CDR3 loop: CASSLGVSAGVLDGDTQYF. CDR3 nucleotide sequence: TGTGCCAGCAGCTTAGGGGTCTCGGCGGGTGTATTGGACGGAGATACGCAGTATTTT.

V and J are TRBV27 and TRBJ1-4, with D unclear. This CDR3 spans 15 amino acids. Per the germline V gene, CDR1 is MNHEY and CDR2 is SMNVEV (reference sequence). Trimming left V 7 bases short and J 0 bases short, with 12 bases between. CDR3 in amino acids: CASKNSLTTNEKLFF. The CDR3 DNA reads as TGTGCCAGCAAGAACTCACTTACAACTAATGAAAAACTGTTTTTT.

The chain joins TRBV7-6 to TRBJ1-1; the match to TRBD1 covers 8 bases. Germline assignment: CDR1 SGHVS and CDR2 FNYEAQ. V lost 6 bases, J lost 0 bases, and 15 bases stayed unmatched. The CDR3 is made up of 18 amino acids. The CDR3 loop reads CASRSFRRGLMVNTEAFF. The CDR3 DNA reads TGTGCCAGCAGAAGCTTCCGCAGGGGGCTTATGGTGAACACTGAAGCTTTCTTT.